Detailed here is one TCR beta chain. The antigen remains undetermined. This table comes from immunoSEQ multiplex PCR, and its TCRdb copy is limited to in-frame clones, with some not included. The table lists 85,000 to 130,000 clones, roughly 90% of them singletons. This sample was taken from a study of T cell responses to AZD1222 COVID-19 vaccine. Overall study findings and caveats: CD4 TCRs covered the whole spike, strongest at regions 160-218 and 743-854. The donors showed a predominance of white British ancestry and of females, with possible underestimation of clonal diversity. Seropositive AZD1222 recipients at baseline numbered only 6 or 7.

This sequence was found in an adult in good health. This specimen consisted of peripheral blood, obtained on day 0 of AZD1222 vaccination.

The CDR3 DNA sequence: TGTCCTACCATCGGACAGCCCGGAGGCTATGGCTACACCTTC. It codes for CPTIGQPGGYGYTF. This chain joins TRBV7-3 and TRBJ1-2, with a tentative D call TRBD1 (6 bases). Germline V gene sequence: CDR1 SGHTA, CDR2 FQGTGA. The CDR3 totals 14 residues.